The present entry profiles one T cell receptor beta chain with its context. V was pared by 0 bases and J by 7 bases, with 15 bases between. In germline, CDR1 is SGHTA, CDR2 FQGNSA. CDR3 length: 16 amino acids. The sample belongs to a study of T cell responses to AZD1222 COVID-19 vaccine. Assay: immunoSEQ multiplex PCR; the TCRdb copy retains only in-frame clones and omits some. In the table there are about 140,000 clones, approximately 92% of which are singletons. The genes are TRBV7-2 and TRBJ1-4; maybe TRBD1 (6 bases). The receptor was isolated from an adult in good health. Sequencing was performed on peripheral blood, taken on day 0 of AZD1222 vaccination. Here the CDR3 DNA reads TGTGCCAGCAGCTTAGCGTTTGGGGGGCAGGGTGAAAAACTGTTTTTT. Translation: CASSLAFGGQGEKLFF.